These 12 T cell receptor beta chains were sequenced from one sample in a study of CD8 T cells in Susac syndrome (dated by TCRdb to between 2017 and 2020). Receptor amplification or capture employed the immunoSEQ multiplex PCR assay. RNA was extracted using the RNeasy kit, and 0.5 to 1 microgram was reverse transcribed with random hexamers. TCRdb cleaned the public reads at Q25 with fastp, built clones with MiXCR and kept in-frame beta chains. For every CDR3 protein sequence, its rows merge into one entry that carries the most common genes and DNA. The sample table holds approximately 100,000 distinct CDR3 sequences, of which roughly 91% were seen once. The top ten clonotypes cover 0.13% to 0.15% of the sample. Sequencing was carried out using CD4+ T cells from PBMCs. These receptor sequences come from a human donor in good health.

The V call is TRBV5-6, the J call TRBJ1-6, with TRBD1 identical over 11 bases. Losses at the gene ends were 4 bases for V and 11 bases for J; bases not matched to a gene: 8. Germline CDR1 reads SGHDT; CDR2 reads YYEEEE. The CDR3 length is 15 residues. In DNA, the CDR3 is TGTGCCAGCAGCCAGGACAGGGGGCGACCGACACCCCTCCACTTT. Amino acid sequence: CASSQDRGRPTPLHF.

This chain connects TRBV2 to TRBJ1-1; no clear D. Trimming pared 6 bases from V and 1 base from J, leaving 12 bases between. The germline V gene has CDR1 SNHLY and CDR2 FYNNEI. The CDR3 runs to 14 residues. In nucleotides, the CDR3 is TGTGCCAGCAGGGCTAGCCCGGGGAACACTGAAGCTTTCTTT. Translation gives CASRASPGNTEAFF. Full variable domain (missing parts from reference TRBV2 and TRBJ1-1): EPEVTQTPSHQVTQMGQEVILRCVPISNHLYFYWYRQILGQKVEFLVSFYNNEISEKSEIFDDQFSVERPDGSNFTLKIRSTKLEDSAMYFCASRASPGNTEAFFGQGTRLTVV.

This clonotype was seen once. The rearrangement links TRBV20-1 to TRBJ1-3; D unclear. Between the trimmed V and J ends, which lost 0 bases and 4 bases, there was a span of 4 bases. The germline gives CDR1 DFQATT, CDR2 SNEGSKA (reference sequence). The CDR3 contains 12 residues. CDR3 nucleotides: TGCAGTGCTAGAGATGGAGGAAACACCATATATTTT. It encodes CSARDGGNTIYF.

In its sample, this clonotype was seen once. The chain links TRBV9 to TRBJ2-3; D gene unclear. CDR3 length: 15 amino acids. From germline, CDR1 is SGDLS and CDR2 YYNGEE. V lost 4 bases and J 5 bases, leaving 17 bases between the germline ends. The CDR3 spells CASSPDPLNLDTQYF. For the CDR3, the DNA is TGTGCCAGCAGCCCTGACCCGCTAAACTTAGATACGCAGTATTTT.

The chain uses TRBV2 and TRBJ2-7, with D perhaps matching TRBD1 (5 bases). Trimming removed 6 bases at V and 3 bases at J, with 12 bases between. Looked up from germline, CDR1 is SNHLY and CDR2 is FYNNEI. The CDR3 covers 13 residues. CDR3 coding DNA: TGTGCCAGCAGGGCGGACAACAGCTACGAGCAGTACTTC. It codes for CASRADNSYEQYF.

V usage is TRBV19 and J usage is TRBJ2-6, with 9 bases fitting TRBD1. Germline values: CDR1 LNHDA, CDR2 SQIVND (reference sequence). The CDR3 has 15 amino acids. The junction had 4 bases not matched to a gene; V was cut back by 8 bases and J by 2 bases. The CDR3 DNA is TGTGCCAGTGAAACAGGGGGCGCTGGGGCCAACGTCCTGACTTTC. It is translated as CASETGGAGANVLTF.

The chain combines TRBV7-3 with TRBJ2-7; TRBD1 is a possible D gene (5 bases). CDR1 is SGHTA and CDR2 is FQGTGA in the germline V gene. CDR3 length: 13 amino acids. V lost 1 base and J lost 9, with 13 bases in between. CDR3 sequence: CASSLSPRERQYF. In DNA, the CDR3 is TGTGCCAGCAGCTTAAGCCCCAGGGAAAGGCAGTACTTC.

This sequence joins TRBV5-1 and TRBJ2-3; D is unresolved. CDR3 length: 12 residues. The germline V gene encodes CDR1 SGHRS and CDR2 YFSETQ. With 0 bases removed from V and 4 bases from J, the gap between germline ends came to 3 bases. The CDR3, as DNA: TGCGCCAGCAGCTTGGAATCAGATACGCAGTATTTT. It yields the protein CASSLESDTQYF.

V usage is TRBV5-8 and J usage is TRBJ1-4; D possibly corresponds to TRBD1 (6 bases). The germline V gene encodes CDR1 SGHTS and CDR2 YDEGEE. The V and J ends lost 4 bases and 8 bases respectively, with 18 bases between them. There are 15 residues in the CDR3. DNA of the CDR3: TGTGCCAGCAGCGACAGGACAGCTCTACAAGAAAAACTGTTTTTT. The encoded protein is CASSDRTALQEKLFF.

This chain joins TRBV2 and TRBJ1-6; a possible D gene is TRBD1 (6 bases). The length of the CDR3 is 14 residues. V lost 7 bases and J 9 bases, leaving 16 bases between the germline ends. Germline assignment: CDR1 SNHLY and CDR2 FYNNEI. The CDR3 DNA reads TGTGCCAGCAACGAGGGGGACACCGCTTCACCCCTCCACTTT. Protein: CASNEGDTASPLHF.

J is TRBJ1-1 and V is TRBV10-3, with D hard to call. Trimming left V 2 bases short and J 1 base short, with 8 bases between. The CDR3 covers 14 residues. CDR1 is ENHRY, CDR2 SYGVKD, per germline. The chain's CDR3 is CAISEGRTNTEAFF. Written as DNA, the CDR3 is TGTGCCATCAGTGAGGGACGGACGAACACTGAAGCTTTCTTT.

The V call is TRBV5-1, the J call TRBJ2-7, with a tentative D call TRBD2 (5 bases). Per the germline V gene, CDR1 is SGHRS and CDR2 is YFSETQ. V dropped 4 bases and J dropped 1 base, with 15 bases sitting between them. The CDR3 extends over 15 amino acids. The CDR3 region is CASSPDGLGSYEQYF. The CDR3 nucleotides are TGCGCCAGCAGCCCGGACGGACTGGGGTCCTACGAGCAGTACTTC.